One and the same sample provided the 15 T cell receptor beta chains below, sequenced in a study of OX40 agonist ivuxolimab in advanced cancers. Clones were read by immunoSEQ multiplex PCR, and TCRdb kept only the in-frame ones, dropping some. The sample yields more than 10,000 clones, 75% to 95% seen once. The sample in question was CD4+ or CD8+ T cells sorted from blood, obtained in a trial of the OX40 agonist ivuxolimab. The receptor source for this set is an adult with an advanced solid tumor such as melanoma, head and neck, liver or kidney cancer.

The chain is built from TRBV10-1 and TRBJ2-5; 7 bases agree with TRBD2. The junction had 16 bases not matched to a gene; V was cut back by 11 bases and J by 7 bases. CDR3 length equals 14 residues. CDR1 is WNHNN and CDR2 is SYGVQD in the germline V gene (reference sequence). The chain's CDR3 is CAQGRERGEWTQYF. CDR3 sequence (DNA): TGCGCCCAGGGTCGGGAGCGGGGAGAATGGACCCAGTACTTC.

The V and J genes are TRBV7-7 and TRBJ1-1; TRBD1 is a possible D gene (6 bases). The germline V gene encodes CDR1 SSHAT and CDR2 FNYEAQ (reference sequence). V lost 4 bases, J lost 4 bases, and 28 bases lay in between. This CDR3 contains 19 residues. CDR3 nucleotides: TGTGCCAGCAGCTCAGACATCCGGGGGGCGATGGTAGGATCCACTGAAGCTTTCTTT. Its translation: CASSSDIRGAMVGSTEAFF.

This chain uses TRBV7-6 with TRBJ1-4; D is uncertain. Germline V gene lookup returns CDR1 SGHVS and CDR2 FNYEAQ. The CDR3 covers 13 residues. The V gene lost 2 bases and the J gene lost 8 bases, with 9 bases spanning the gap. This CDR3 reads CASSLWGTEKLFF. The DNA of the CDR3 is TGTGCCAGCAGCTTATGGGGAACCGAAAAACTGTTTTTT.

This chain connects TRBV5-6 to TRBJ2-3; TRBD1 matches at 9 bases. The germline V gene encodes CDR1 SGHDT and CDR2 YYEEEE. V trimming: 4 bases; J trimming: 2 bases; junction bases outside the gene matches: 5. This CDR3 has 15 residues. CDR3 in DNA: TGTGCCAGCAGCACTTACAGGGGGCCCACAGATACGCAGTATTTT. Translated, it gives CASSTYRGPTDTQYF.

This clone was counted a single time. The chain recombines TRBV7-9 with TRBJ2-5; D gene unclear. The CDR3 is 14 residues long. V was trimmed by 5 bases and J by 4 bases, leaving 14 bases between them. CDR1 and CDR2 (germline): SEHNR, FQNEAQ (reference sequence). CDR3 sequence reads: CASSTVGLGETQYF. CDR3 DNA: TGTGCCAGCAGCACGGTGGGGTTGGGAGAGACCCAGTACTTC.

This clone came up once. The V gene is TRBV10-2, the J gene TRBJ1-1, with no clear D. CDR1 and CDR2 (germline): WSHSY, SAAADI. V gave up 4 bases and J gave up 1 base, with 10 bases separating them. This CDR3 spans 14 amino acids. The CDR3 DNA follows: TGCGCCAGCAGTGGCTGGGGTGGGAACACTGAAGCTTTCTTT. Protein product: CASSGWGGNTEAFF.

This clone was counted once. The chain couples TRBV6-5 to TRBJ1-1; D call uncertain. The CDR3 extends over 12 amino acids. The germline V gene encodes CDR1 MNHEY and CDR2 SVGAGI. Between the trimmed V and J ends, which lost 8 bases and 2 bases, there was a span of 9 bases. Here the CDR3 reads CASQEGNTEAFF. The CDR3 nucleotides are TGTGCCAGCCAAGAAGGAAACACTGAAGCTTTCTTT.

The table lists this clone with a count of one. The chain uses TRBV7-6 and TRBJ1-1; TRBD1 matches at 7 bases. Trimming cost V 5 bases and J 4 bases; bases outside gene matches: 7. Germline lookup yields CDR1 SGHVS and CDR2 FNYEAQ. The CDR3 consists of 14 residues. This CDR3 reads CASSVQGPGTEAFF. The CDR3 DNA is TGTGCCAGCAGCGTACAGGGGCCAGGCACTGAAGCTTTCTTT.

The rearrangement joins TRBV4-3 to TRBJ1-1; D might be TRBD1 (5 bases). Trimming cost V 3 bases and J 3 bases, with 14 bases left between them. CDR1 LGHNA and CDR2 YSLEER come from the germline V gene. This CDR3 spans 15 amino acids. Written as DNA, the CDR3 is TGCGCCAGCAGCCATTTCCATAGGGACCACACTGAAGCTTTCTTT. Protein sequence: CASSHFHRDHTEAFF.

V is TRBV4-3 and J is TRBJ2-5, with D possibly matching TRBD2 (5 bases). Trimming cost V 4 bases and J 1 base, with 16 bases left between them. This CDR3 spans 16 amino acids. Looked up from germline, CDR1 is LGHNA and CDR2 is YSLEER. CDR3 sequence: CASSPGEGYPQETQYF. The CDR3, as DNA: TGCGCCAGCAGCCCCGGCGAGGGCTACCCCCAAGAGACCCAGTACTTC.

The genes are TRBV19 and TRBJ1-1; D is unresolved. Trimming shortened V by 6 bases and J by 9 bases, and 14 bases separated the two germline ends. The CDR3 contains 12 residues. The germline gives CDR1 LNHDA, CDR2 SQIVND (reference sequence). CDR3 sequence: CASREGGWKAFF. In DNA form, the CDR3 reads TGTGCCAGTAGGGAGGGCGGGTGGAAAGCTTTCTTT.

The rearrangement links TRBV5-1 to TRBJ2-1, with TRBD2 identical over 10 bases. The CDR3 length is 17 residues. Germline V CDR1 and CDR2: SGHRS, YFSETQ. Trimming cost V 0 bases and J 4 bases; bases outside gene matches: 7. CDR3 sequence reads: CASSLESSGSSYNEQFF. The CDR3 bases are TGCGCCAGCAGCTTGGAATCTAGCGGGAGTTCGTACAATGAGCAGTTCTTC.

This chain connects TRBV4-3 to TRBJ2-5, with TRBD2 matching 9 bases. There are 17 residues in the CDR3. Per germline, CDR1 LGHNA and CDR2 YSLEER. V lost 5 bases, J lost 5 bases, and 15 bases stayed unmatched. The CDR3 protein is CASSDRLGGGAYETQYF. The CDR3 DNA follows: TGCGCCAGCAGCGACCGACTGGGCGGGGGGGCGTATGAGACCCAGTACTTC.

This clone was detected once. This chain connects TRBV19 to TRBJ1-5; D gene unclear. The CDR3 has 16 residues. V lost 4 bases to trimming and J lost 0 bases, with 13 bases between them. The germline V gene has CDR1 LNHDA and CDR2 SQIVND (reference sequence). CDR3 in DNA: TGTGCCAGTAGTAAGGAGCAGGTCTATAGCAATCAGCCCCAGCATTTT. This codes for CASSKEQVYSNQPQHF.

The chain links TRBV5-6 to TRBJ2-5, with TRBD2 matching 13 bases. V shed 4 bases, J shed 2 bases, and the junction held 5 bases outside the gene matches. The CDR3 contains 16 residues. Germline CDR1 reads SGHDT; CDR2 reads YYEEEE. This chain's CDR3 is CASSPGLAGSQETQYF. CDR3 bases: TGTGCCAGCAGCCCGGGACTAGCGGGGTCACAAGAGACCCAGTACTTC.